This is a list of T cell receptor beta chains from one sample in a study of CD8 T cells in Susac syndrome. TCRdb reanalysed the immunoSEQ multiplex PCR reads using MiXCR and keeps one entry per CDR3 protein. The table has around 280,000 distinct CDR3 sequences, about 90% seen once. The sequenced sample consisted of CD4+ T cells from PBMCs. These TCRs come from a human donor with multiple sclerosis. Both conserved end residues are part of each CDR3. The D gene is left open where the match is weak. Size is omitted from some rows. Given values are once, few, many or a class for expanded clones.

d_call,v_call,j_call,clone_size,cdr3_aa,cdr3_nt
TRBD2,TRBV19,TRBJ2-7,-,CASSTGDPGGYEQYF,TGTGCCAGTAGTACCGGGGACCCGGGAGGCTACGAGCAGTACTTC
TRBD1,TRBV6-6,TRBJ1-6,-,CASSYAGGNSPLHF,TGTGCCAGCAGTTACGCAGGGGGAAATTCACCCCTCCACTTT
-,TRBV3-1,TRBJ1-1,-,CASSQGRGGLGAFF,TGTGCCAGCAGCCAAGGACGAGGGGGACTCGGGGCTTTCTTT
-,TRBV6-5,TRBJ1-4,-,CASSLSARTEKLFF,TGTGCCAGCAGTTTAAGTGCCAGAACGGAAAAACTGTTTTTT
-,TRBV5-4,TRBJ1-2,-,CASSLGAANYGYTF,TGTGCCAGCAGCTTGGGGGCAGCTAACTATGGCTACACCTTC
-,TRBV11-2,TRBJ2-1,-,CASRGPPVNALSYNEQFF,TGTGCCAGCCGGGGCCCCCCCGTGAACGCTCTCTCCTACAATGAGCAGTTCTTC
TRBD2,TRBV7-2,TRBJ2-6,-,CASSQRGGSGANVLTF,TGTGCCAGCAGCCAGCGGGGGGGCTCTGGGGCCAACGTCCTGACTTTC
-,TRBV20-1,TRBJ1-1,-,CSARDLDRRESTEAFF,TGCAGTGCTAGAGACCTTGACAGAAGAGAATCCACTGAAGCTTTCTTT
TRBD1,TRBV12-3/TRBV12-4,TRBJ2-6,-,CASSPGQGQGSGANVLTF,TGTGCCAGCAGTCCTGGACAGGGGCAAGGGTCTGGGGCCAACGTCCTGACTTTC
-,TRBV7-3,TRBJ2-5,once,CASSSFGQIQETQYF,TGTGCCAGCAGCTCATTCGGACAAATACAAGAGACCCAGTACTTC
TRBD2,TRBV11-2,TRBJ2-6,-,CASNLDPSSGGAWPAGANVLTF,TGTGCCAGCAACTTAGACCCTTCTAGCGGGGGGGCTTGGCCCGCCGGGGCCAACGTCCTGACTTTC
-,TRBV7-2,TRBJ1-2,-,CASSLGGLSNYGYTF,TGTGCCAGCAGCTTAGGAGGATTAAGTAACTATGGCTACACCTTC
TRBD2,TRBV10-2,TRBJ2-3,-,CASSPIAGGGDTQYF,TGCGCCAGCAGTCCCATAGCGGGAGGAGGAGATACGCAGTATTTT
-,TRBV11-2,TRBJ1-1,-,CASSDGQVPTEAFF,TGTGCCAGCAGCGACGGACAAGTTCCCACTGAAGCTTTCTTT
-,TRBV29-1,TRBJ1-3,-,CSAGVFSGNTIYF,TGCAGTGCAGGGGTTTTCTCTGGAAACACCATATATTTT
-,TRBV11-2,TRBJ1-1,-,CASSTGQKYEAFF,TGTGCCAGCAGCACGGGACAAAAATATGAAGCTTTCTTT
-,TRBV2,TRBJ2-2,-,CASVQGNTGELFF,TGTGCCAGCGTACAGGGGAACACCGGGGAGCTGTTTTTT
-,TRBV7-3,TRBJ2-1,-,CASSLRGREQFF,TGTGCCAGCAGCCTCAGGGGGAGGGAGCAGTTCTTC
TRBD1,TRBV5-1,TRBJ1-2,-,CASSLDPLGQGNYGYTF,TGCGCCAGCAGCTTGGACCCTCTAGGACAGGGCAACTATGGCTACACCTTC
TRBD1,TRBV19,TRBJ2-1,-,CASSRPQGQIIHNEQFF,TGTGCCAGTTCTAGGCCCCAGGGACAGATCATACACAATGAGCAGTTCTTC
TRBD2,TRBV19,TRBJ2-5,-,CASSPIVSAGDETQYF,TGTGCCAGTAGTCCGATCGTCTCAGCGGGGGACGAGACCCAGTACTTC
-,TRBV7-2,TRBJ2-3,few,CASSLLRTDTQYF,TGTGCCAGCAGCTTGCTGAGAACAGATACGCAGTATTTT
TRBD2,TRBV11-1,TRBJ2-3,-,CASSPDGGNTDTQYF,TGTGCCAGCAGCCCAGACGGGGGGAACACAGATACGCAGTATTTT
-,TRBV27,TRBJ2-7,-,CASRLRGGGVVGRGSYEQYF,TGTGCCAGCAGGTTAAGGGGTGGGGGAGTGGTGGGCCGCGGGTCCTACGAGCAGTACTTC
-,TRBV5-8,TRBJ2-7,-,CASSLTGLSYEQYF,TGTGCCAGCAGCCTGACGGGACTCTCCTACGAGCAGTACTTC
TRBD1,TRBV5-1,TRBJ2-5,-,CASSTTGDQETQYF,TGCGCCAGCAGCACCACAGGGGACCAAGAGACCCAGTACTTC
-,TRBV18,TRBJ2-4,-,CASWDKNIQYF,TGTGCCAGCTGGGACAAAAACATTCAGTACTTC
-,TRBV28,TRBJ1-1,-,CASIHGGAGGSEAFF,TGTGCCAGCATCCACGGCGGGGCGGGAGGATCTGAAGCTTTCTTT
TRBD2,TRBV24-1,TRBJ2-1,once,CATSDPGLAGGRNEQFF,TGTGCCACCAGTGACCCCGGGTTAGCGGGAGGGCGAAATGAGCAGTTCTTC